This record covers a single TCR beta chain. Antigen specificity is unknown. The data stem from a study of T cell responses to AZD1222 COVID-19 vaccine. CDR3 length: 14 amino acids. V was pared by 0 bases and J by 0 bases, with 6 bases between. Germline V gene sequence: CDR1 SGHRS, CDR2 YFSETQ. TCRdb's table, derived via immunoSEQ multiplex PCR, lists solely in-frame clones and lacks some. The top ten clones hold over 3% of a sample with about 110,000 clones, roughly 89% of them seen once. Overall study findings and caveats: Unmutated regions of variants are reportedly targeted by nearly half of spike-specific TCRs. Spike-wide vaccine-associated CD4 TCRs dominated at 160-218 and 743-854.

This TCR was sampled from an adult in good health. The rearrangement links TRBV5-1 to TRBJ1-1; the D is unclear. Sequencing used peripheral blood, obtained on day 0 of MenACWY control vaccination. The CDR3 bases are TGCGCCAGCAGCTTGGCTCATATGAACACTGAAGCTTTCTTT. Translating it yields CASSLAHMNTEAFF.